This T cell receptor (beta chain) was observed in a study of vaccination and CD4 T cells after COVID-19. CDR1 is SGHDT and CDR2 is YYEEEE in the germline V gene. The CDR3 is 14 amino acids. V dropped 3 bases and J dropped 10; count of bases not matched to a gene: 4. With the Oncomine TCR Beta short-read assay, DNA from cultured CD4+ T cells was sequenced. One entry per CDR3 protein, called by TCRdb with MiXCR from the PCR reads. The sample records 11,000 to 15,000 distinct CDR3 sequences, 43% being singletons. This clonotype was found once. Its antigen remains unknown. The treatment denotes: roughly ten-day PBMC culture with coronavirus spike peptide pools or control peptides (ViraFEST assay). Half-medium changes with fresh IL-2 medium occurred on days 3 and 7.

The chain is built from TRBV5-6 and TRBJ1-6; 10 bases line up with TRBD1. This TCR derives from a human donor with COVID-19. The sequenced sample was cultured CD4+ T cells from blood. CDR3 in DNA: TGTGCCAGCAGCTGGGGGACAGGGGACTCACCCCTCCACTTT. This codes for CASSWGTGDSPLHF.